These 17 T cell receptor beta chains came from one sample sequenced in a study of T-cell memory formation after mild COVID-19 (dated by TCRdb to about 2021). The method was 5' RACE. The reads were generated on an Illumina NovaSeq 6000. TCRdb reprocessed the public reads (quality trimming at Q25 with fastp, clone calling with MiXCR) and kept in-frame beta chains. When rows share a CDR3 protein, they turn into one entry using the most common DNA and genes. The sample has about 350,000 distinct CDR3 sequences on record, roughly an eighth of them singletons. About 22% of the sample lies in the top ten. Sequencing used PBMCs or a T cell subset sorted from them (not recorded which). The source of these receptors is a man between 18 and 35 years old who had mild COVID-19 (a few samples of this study predate the infection). The sample titles of this study are shuffled in the database, so cell type and time point are left out; the donor was told from shared clones.

This clonotype occurred a few times. At one of its ends the junction is not consistent with the germline gene, which may arise from a read error. The V and J genes are TRBV4-1 and TRBJ1-3; no firm D call. This CDR3 region has 16 residues. Germline V CDR1 and CDR2: MGHRA, YSYEKL. Here the CDR3 reads CASSQDRRVSRNTIYF. The CDR3 DNA is TGCGCCAGCAGCCAAGACCGAAGGGTCTCTCGAAACACCATATATTTT.

The V and J genes are TRBV6-2 or TRBV6-3 and TRBJ2-1; 11 nucleotides align to TRBD2. In germline, CDR1 is MNHEY, CDR2 SVGEGT. The CDR3 is made up of 16 amino acids. J gave up 3 bases and V 7 bases, and 8 bases lay outside the gene matches. CDR3 amino acids: CASTGSGGALYNEQFF. Here the CDR3 DNA reads TGTGCCAGCACGGGTAGCGGGGGGGCCCTCTACAATGAGCAGTTCTTC.

The chain couples TRBV19 to TRBJ1-1; D ambiguous. The CDR3 is made up of 14 amino acids. Germline V gene lookup returns CDR1 LNHDA and CDR2 SQIVND (reference sequence). Trimming took 5 bases from V and 0 from J, leaving 10 bases between them. The CDR3 coding sequence is TGTGCCAGTAGTGTGAAGCTGGTGAACACTGAAGCTTTCTTT. This codes for CASSVKLVNTEAFF.

At least ten counts were recorded for this clonotype. The genes are TRBV20-1 and TRBJ2-7, with 8 nucleotides matching TRBD1. The germline V gene has CDR1 DFQATT and CDR2 SNEGSKA (reference sequence). The CDR3 runs 13 residues. V gave up 6 bases and J gave up 2 bases; unmatched junction bases: 6. CDR3 residues: CSAVDRATYEQYV. CDR3 bases: TGCAGTGCCGTGGACAGGGCCACCTACGAGCAGTACGTC.

V usage is TRBV5-1 and J usage is TRBJ2-2; D ambiguous. Trimming stripped 4 bases from V and 8 bases from J, with 12 bases between. In germline, CDR1 is SGHRS, CDR2 YFSETQ. The CDR3 consists of 13 residues. CDR3 bases: TGCGCCAGCAGCCAGAGCCACGCTGGGGAGCTGTTTTTT. The encoded protein is CASSQSHAGELFF.

V usage is TRBV5-1 and J usage is TRBJ2-1; no firm D call. The CDR3 sequence is 15 residues long. The germline gives CDR1 SGHRS, CDR2 YFSETQ. Trimming took 0 bases from V and 2 from J, leaving 9 bases between them. The CDR3 region is CASSLEGIAYNEQFF. The CDR3 DNA sequence: TGCGCCAGCAGCTTGGAGGGAATCGCCTACAATGAGCAGTTCTTC.

The rearrangement uses TRBV5-6 and TRBJ2-3, with 7 bases lining up with TRBD1. The CDR3 runs to 15 residues. Germline V lookup: CDR1 SGHDT, CDR2 YYEEEE. With V trimmed by 2 bases and J by 2 bases, 5 bases remained unmatched. CDR3 amino acids: CASSFLDRITDTQYF. DNA for the CDR3: TGTGCCAGCAGCTTCTTGGACAGGATCACAGATACGCAGTATTTT.

This clonotype appeared many times. J is TRBJ1-5 and V is TRBV12-3 or TRBV12-4, with D possibly matching TRBD1 (5 bases). The CDR3 contains 13 residues. Trimming took off 7 bases at V and 5 bases at J, with 12 bases between the two ends. CDR3 protein: CASTLGGDQPQHF. The CDR3 nucleotides read TGTGCCAGCACCTTGGGGGGGGATCAGCCCCAGCATTTT.

This clonotype was seen only a few times. The CDR3 sequence is CASSQELGTDTQYF. The DNA of the CDR3 is TGTGCCAGCAGCCAAGAGCTGGGGACAGATACGCAGTATTTT. This chain joins TRBV3-1 and TRBJ2-3; D ambiguous. V lost 0 bases to trimming and J lost 3 bases, with 7 bases between them. This CDR3 is built from 14 residues. Germline lookup yields CDR1 LGHDT and CDR2 YNNKEL (reference sequence).

This clonotype was seen only a few times. V usage is TRBV6-5 and J usage is TRBJ2-5, with D uncertain. The ends were cut back, 0 bases at V and 5 bases at J, with 10 bases in the middle. The CDR3 consists of 14 residues. CDR1 and CDR2 (germline): MNHEY, SVGAGI. The CDR3 DNA reads TGTGCCAGCAGTTACTCGAATGGAGAGGAGACCCAGTACTTC. Translation: CASSYSNGEETQYF.

This clonotype was recorded a few times. This sequence joins TRBV9 and TRBJ1-3; 7 positions agree with TRBD1. The germline CDR1 and CDR2 sequences are SGDLS and YYNGEE. The CDR3 contains 14 residues. V lost 0 bases and J lost 3; bases outside the gene matches: 0. CDR3 amino acids: CASSVAGGGNTIYF. The DNA of the CDR3 is TGTGCCAGCAGCGTAGCAGGGGGTGGAAACACCATATATTTT.

This clonotype appeared many times. The V and J genes are TRBV7-9 and TRBJ1-4; D gene unclear. Germline V gene sequence: CDR1 SEHNR, CDR2 FQNEAQ (reference sequence). The CDR3 has 15 residues. Trimming shortened V by 0 bases and J by 0 bases, and 5 bases separated the two germline ends. CDR3: CASSLARPTNEKLFF. The CDR3 nucleotides read TGTGCCAGCAGCTTAGCCAGGCCAACTAATGAAAAACTGTTTTTT. Supplemented by reference TRBV7-9 and TRBJ1-4, the full variable domain reads DTGVSQNPRHKITKRGQNVTFRCDPISEHNRLYWYRQTLGQGPEFLTYFQNEAQLEKSRLLSDRFSAERPKGSFSTLEIQRTEQGDSAMYLCASSLARPTNEKLFFGSGTQLSVL.

The rearrangement links TRBV6-1 to TRBJ2-5; D is unresolved. Looked up from germline, CDR1 is MNHNS and CDR2 is SASEGT. The V gene lost 5 bases and the J gene lost 0 bases, with 10 bases spanning the gap. The CDR3 sequence is 14 residues long. CDR3 residues: CASSPLEYQETQYF. The CDR3 nucleotides read TGTGCCAGCAGTCCGCTTGAGTACCAAGAGACCCAGTACTTC.

This clonotype occurred a few times. The chain links TRBV6-2 or TRBV6-3 to TRBJ2-2; D not resolved. The germline V and J ends were trimmed by 8 bases and 6 bases, with 13 bases remaining between them. In germline, CDR1 is MNHEY, CDR2 SVGEGT. The CDR3 sequence is 13 residues long. The CDR3 DNA reads as TGTGCCAGCTGCTTAGCCCCCGCCGGGGAGCTGTTTTTT. This translates into CASCLAPAGELFF.

This clonotype occurred a few times. V usage is TRBV13 and J usage is TRBJ2-6, with 8 bases fitting TRBD1. Looked up from germline, CDR1 is PRHDT and CDR2 is FYEKMQ (reference sequence). Trimming cost V 5 bases and J 2 bases; bases outside gene matches: 14. The CDR3 loop spans 19 amino acids. The CDR3 region is CASSVATGVGLAGANVLTF. Here the CDR3 DNA reads TGTGCCAGCAGCGTAGCGACAGGGGTAGGTCTCGCTGGGGCCAACGTCCTGACTTTC.

This clonotype was recorded at least ten times. The chain joins TRBV4-1 to TRBJ1-4; 10 bases are shared with TRBD1. The CDR3 loop spans 15 amino acids. Germline CDR1 reads MGHRA; CDR2 reads YSYEKL. V was pared by 5 bases and J by 6 bases, with 6 bases of the junction left unmatched. Here the CDR3 reads CASSGPGTGDEKLFF. The CDR3 DNA follows: TGCGCCAGCAGCGGACCTGGGACAGGGGATGAAAAACTGTTTTTT.

This clonotype was seen a few times. The rearrangement joins TRBV3-1 to TRBJ2-7, with D perhaps matching TRBD1 (5 bases). CDR1 and CDR2 (germline): LGHDT, YNNKEL (reference sequence). The CDR3 runs 13 residues. The ends were cut back, 3 bases at V and 4 bases at J, with 10 bases in the middle. The CDR3 bases are TGTGCCAGCAGCCAGACAGTTATTTACGAGCAGTACTTC. Translated: CASSQTVIYEQYF.